The 10 T cell receptor beta chains reported below all come from one sample, sequenced in a study of blood T cell repertoires in COVID-19. Assay: immunoSEQ multiplex PCR; the TCRdb copy retains only in-frame clones and omits some. The table lists some 290,000 clones, roughly 90% of them singletons. The specimen was peripheral blood. The receptors stem from a woman aged 30 to 39 with COVID-19, enrolled during active disease.

The genes are TRBV30 and TRBJ2-3, with TRBD2 identical over 11 bases. This CDR3 comprises 15 residues. Germline-derived CDR1 and CDR2 are GTSNPN and SVGIG (reference sequence). The V and J ends lost 2 bases and 1 base, in that order; junction bases with no gene match: 2. CDR3 coding DNA: TGTGCCTGGAGTCCACTAGCGGGAGGCACAGATACGCAGTATTTT. Translated: CAWSPLAGGTDTQYF. Full variable domain (remainder filled in from reference TRBV30 and TRBJ2-3): SQTIHQWPATLVQPVGSPLSLECTVEGTSNPNLYWYRQAAGRGLQLLFYSVGIGQISSEVPQNLSASRPQDRQFILSSKKLLLSDSGFYLCAWSPLAGGTDTQYFGPGTRLTVL.

The chain recombines TRBV10-2 with TRBJ1-5, with unresolved D. V was clipped by 6 bases and J by 2 bases, with 11 bases between them. Germline V gene sequence: CDR1 WSHSY, CDR2 SAAADI. The CDR3 runs to 14 residues. In nucleotides, the CDR3 is TGCGCCAGCAGCGCTAGCGGAGGCAATCAGCCCCAGCATTTT. Residues: CASSASGGNQPQHF.

The V gene is TRBV11-2, the J gene TRBJ2-1, with a weak D call TRBD2 (6 bases). Trimming stripped 0 bases from V and 1 base from J, with 10 bases between. The CDR3 consists of 16 residues. CDR1 is SGHAT, CDR2 FQNNGV, per germline. CDR3 bases: TGTGCCAGCAGCTTAGAAGGGAGGATTTCCTACAATGAGCAGTTCTTC. Protein: CASSLEGRISYNEQFF. Drawing the rest from reference TRBV11-2 and TRBJ2-1, the complete variable domain is EAGVAQSPRYKIIEKRQSVAFWCNPISGHATLYWYQQILGQGPKLLIQFQNNGVVDDSQLPKDRFSAERLKGVDSTLKIQPAKLEDSAVYLCASSLEGRISYNEQFFGPGTRLTVL.

Regarding this clone: At one end the junction does not follow the germline gene, possibly because of a read error. The chain is built from TRBV9 and TRBJ2-3; D is uncertain. The CDR3 totals 13 residues. Germline assignment: CDR1 SGDLS and CDR2 YYNGEE. The DNA for the CDR3 is TGTGCCAGCAGCGTAGCGAGCAAAGATACGCAGTATTTT. Translating it yields CASSVASKDTQYF.

The chain couples TRBV5-8 to TRBJ2-7; maybe TRBD2 (6 bases). CDR1 and CDR2 from the germline V gene are SGHTS and YDEGEE. The CDR3 consists of 14 residues. The V end lost 0 bases, the J end lost 3 bases, and 10 bases lay between the germline ends. The CDR3 DNA sequence: TGTGCCAGCAGCTTGGCCGGGGGTTTCTACGAGCAGTACTTC. The encoded protein is CASSLAGGFYEQYF.

The rearrangement joins TRBV30 to TRBJ1-2; tentatively, D is TRBD1 (6 bases). The CDR3 has 12 amino acids. Germline V lookup: CDR1 GTSNPN, CDR2 SVGIG (reference sequence). V dropped 5 bases and J dropped 3 bases, with 10 bases sitting between them. This chain's CDR3 is CAWLQGYYGYTF. DNA for the CDR3: TGTGCCTGGTTACAGGGATACTATGGCTACACCTTC.

The chain couples TRBV7-2 to TRBJ2-1; 11 bases are a match to TRBD2. The V gene end was trimmed by 4 bases and the J gene end by 4 bases; junction bases not matched to a gene: 6. This CDR3 has 16 amino acids. The germline CDR1 and CDR2 sequences are SGHTA and FQGNSA. The CDR3 protein is CASSSTGTSGYNEQFF. The CDR3, as DNA: TGTGCCAGCAGCTCGACCGGGACTAGCGGTTACAATGAGCAGTTCTTC.

The chain uses TRBV28 and TRBJ1-2, with no clear D. In germline, CDR1 is MDHEN, CDR2 SYDVKM. This CDR3 has 15 amino acids. The V end lost 1 base, the J end lost 2 bases, and 11 bases lay between the germline ends. CDR3 loop: CASSLSGDVNYGYTF. Written as DNA, the CDR3 is TGTGCCAGCAGTTTATCAGGTGACGTAAACTATGGCTACACCTTC.

The chain links TRBV19 to TRBJ2-1, with TRBD2 matching 7 bases. The CDR3 extends over 13 amino acids. Germline V CDR1 and CDR2: LNHDA, SQIVND (reference sequence). V shed 5 bases, J shed 12 bases, and the junction held 10 bases outside the gene matches. The CDR3 coding sequence is TGTGCCAGTAGTCCGAGGACTAGTTCTGCGCAGTTCTTC. Translated, it gives CASSPRTSSAQFF.

V usage is TRBV4-1 and J usage is TRBJ2-7, with D possibly matching TRBD1 (6 bases). Germline lookup yields CDR1 MGHRA and CDR2 YSYEKL. The CDR3 is 16 residues long. V shed 4 bases and J shed 2 bases, with 18 bases lying between them. DNA for the CDR3: TGCGCCAGCAGCCCCCTGGGGGCAGCGGATCCCTACGAGCAGTACTTC. Amino acid sequence: CASSPLGAADPYEQYF.